This is a list of T cell receptor beta chains from one sample in a study of blood T cell repertoires in COVID-19. Produced via immunoSEQ multiplex PCR; TCRdb's table is partial and in-frame only. The sample includes around 100,000 clones, 85% seen only once; the top ten take 1.5% to 2%. Sequenced sample: peripheral blood. The receptors were sampled from a woman between 65 and 79 years old with active or convalescent COVID-19. CDR3s include the opening cysteine and the closing phenylalanine or tryptophan. D genes are given only for firm matches. Not every row has a clone size; where given, it reads once, few, many or a size class.

J: TRBJ1-3
size: .
length: 14
V: TRBV5-4
D: .
CDR3: CASSLGQVGNTIYF
DNA: TGTGCCAGCAGCTTGGGGCAGGTTGGAAACACCATATATTTT

J: TRBJ2-2
size: many
length: 16
V: TRBV4-3
D: .
CDR3: CASSHEGYANTGELFF
DNA: TGCGCCAGCAGCCACGAGGGTTACGCGAACACCGGGGAGCTGTTTTTT

J: TRBJ2-3
size: .
length: 15
V: TRBV6-2/TRBV6-3
D: .
CDR3: CASSYSSRDTDTQYF
DNA: TGTGCCAGCAGTTACTCGAGTCGAGACACAGATACGCAGTATTTT

J: TRBJ2-2
size: .
length: 13
V: TRBV12-3/TRBV12-4
D: .
CDR3: CASSLLNTGELFF
DNA: TGTGCCAGCAGTTTACTTAACACCGGGGAGCTGTTTTTT

J: TRBJ2-7
size: .
length: 14
V: TRBV7-2
D: TRBD2
CDR3: CASSMSTSEYEQYF
DNA: TGTGCCAGCAGCATGTCGACTAGCGAATACGAGCAGTACTTC

J: TRBJ1-4
size: few
length: 16
V: TRBV4-1
D: TRBD1
CDR3: CASSTTGGETNEKLFF
DNA: TGCGCCAGCAGCACCACAGGGGGCGAAACTAATGAAAAACTGTTTTTT

J: TRBJ2-2
size: .
length: 16
V: TRBV7-6
D: TRBD1
CDR3: CASGSRDRTHTGELFF
DNA: TGTGCCAGCGGGTCCCGGGACAGGACCCACACCGGGGAGCTGTTTTTT

J: TRBJ2-3
size: .
length: 14
V: TRBV19
D: .
CDR3: CASSVPRYTDTQYF
DNA: TGTGCCAGTAGTGTTCCGAGATACACAGATACGCAGTATTTT

J: TRBJ2-7
size: .
length: 16
V: TRBV5-1
D: TRBD1
CDR3: CASSSMARDRASEQYF
DNA: TGCGCCAGCAGCTCGATGGCTCGGGACAGGGCAAGCGAGCAGTACTTC

J: TRBJ2-1
size: .
length: 16
V: TRBV9
D: TRBD2
CDR3: CASSTHGTSGKNEQFF
DNA: TGTGCCAGCAGCACTCACGGGACTAGCGGGAAGAATGAGCAGTTCTTC

J: TRBJ2-1
size: .
length: 17
V: TRBV18
D: TRBD2
CDR3: CASSRSSGGASYNEQFF
DNA: TGTGCCAGCTCACGGTCAAGCGGGGGGGCTTCCTACAATGAGCAGTTCTTC

J: TRBJ2-3
size: .
length: 14
V: TRBV2
D: TRBD1
CDR3: CASSPGQALDTQYF
DNA: TGTGCCAGCAGCCCCGGACAGGCCCTAGATACGCAGTATTTT

J: TRBJ2-1
size: .
length: 16
V: TRBV7-2
D: TRBD2
CDR3: CASSYRAGVGYNEQFF
DNA: TGTGCCAGCAGCTATCGAGCGGGAGTGGGCTACAATGAGCAGTTCTTC

J: TRBJ2-5
size: few
length: 15
V: TRBV2
D: TRBD2
CDR3: CASSSRLAVLETQYF
DNA: TGTGCCAGCAGTTCTCGACTAGCGGTTTTAGAGACCCAGTACTTC

J: TRBJ2-1
size: once
length: 14
V: TRBV6-1
D: .
CDR3: CASSEFRTDNEQFF
DNA: TGTGCCAGCAGTGAATTCCGGACAGACAATGAGCAGTTCTTC

J: TRBJ1-4
size: .
length: 15
V: TRBV2
D: .
CDR3: CASSESVQGDEKLFF
DNA: TGTGCCAGCAGTGAATCAGTACAGGGCGATGAAAAACTGTTTTTT

J: TRBJ1-2
size: .
length: 17
V: TRBV25-1
D: .
CDR3: CASSEGGRGGDNSGYTF
DNA: TGTGCCAGCAGTGAAGGCGGCAGGGGAGGGGATAACTCTGGCTACACCTTC

J: TRBJ1-1
size: .
length: 16
V: TRBV7-7
D: TRBD1
CDR3: CASSLGPIWTGPEAFF
DNA: TGTGCTAGCAGCTTAGGGCCCATTTGGACAGGGCCCGAAGCTTTCTTT

J: TRBJ1-5
size: .
length: 14
V: TRBV7-9
D: .
CDR3: CASSLSGAGVAQHF
DNA: TGTGCCAGCAGCTTATCAGGGGCGGGAGTGGCCCAGCATTTT

J: TRBJ2-3
size: .
length: 13
V: TRBV28
D: .
CDR3: CASRGPNTDTQYF
DNA: TGTGCCAGCAGGGGGCCAAACACAGATACGCAGTATTTT

J: TRBJ1-2
size: .
length: 15
V: TRBV30
D: TRBD1
CDR3: CAWRPPGQSYYGYTF
DNA: TGTGCCTGGAGGCCTCCGGGACAGAGTTACTATGGCTACACCTTC

J: TRBJ1-2
size: once
length: 14
V: TRBV7-2
D: TRBD1
CDR3: CASSLDRGNYGYTF
DNA: TGTGCCAGCAGCTTGGACAGGGGGAACTATGGCTACACCTTC

J: TRBJ2-1
size: .
length: 16
V: TRBV3-1/TRBV3-2
D: TRBD2
CDR3: CASSLRSGRGGNEQFF
DNA: TGTGCCAGCAGCCTCAGAAGCGGGAGGGGGGGCAATGAGCAGTTCTTC

J: TRBJ2-2
size: few
length: 13
V: TRBV7-8
D: .
CDR3: CASSPRNTGELFF
DNA: TGTGCCAGCAGCCCTAGAAACACCGGGGAGCTGTTTTTT

J: TRBJ2-1
size: .
length: 14
V: TRBV5-5
D: TRBD1
CDR3: CASSYGQGANEQFF
DNA: TGTGCCAGCAGTTATGGACAGGGGGCCAATGAGCAGTTCTTC

J: TRBJ2-3
size: .
length: 13
V: TRBV2
D: .
CDR3: CASSVGGTDTQYF
DNA: TGTGCCAGCAGTGTGGGCGGCACAGATACGCAGTATTTT

J: TRBJ1-4
size: .
length: 15
V: TRBV7-2
D: TRBD1
CDR3: CASSLRTGQNEKLFF
DNA: TGTGCCAGCAGCCTACGGACAGGGCAGAATGAAAAACTGTTTTTT

J: TRBJ1-2
size: .
length: 14
V: TRBV27
D: TRBD1
CDR3: CASRKGQVAYGYTF
DNA: TGTGCCAGCAGGAAGGGACAGGTTGCCTATGGCTACACCTTC

J: TRBJ2-3
size: .
length: 17
V: TRBV5-5
D: TRBD2
CDR3: CASSLKGGRVPTDTQYF
DNA: TGTGCCAGCAGCTTGAAGGGCGGGAGAGTCCCCACAGATACGCAGTATTTT

J: TRBJ2-1
size: .
length: 19
V: TRBV2
D: TRBD2
CDR3: CASSPRAGGRVSSYNEQFF
DNA: TGTGCCAGCAGCCCTAGGGCGGGGGGACGGGTTAGCTCCTACAATGAGCAGTTCTTC

J: TRBJ2-7
size: .
length: 14
V: TRBV28
D: TRBD1
CDR3: CASIPSRQGYEQYF
DNA: TGTGCCAGCATACCCTCCCGACAGGGCTACGAGCAGTACTTC

J: TRBJ1-4
size: .
length: 15
V: TRBV27
D: .
CDR3: CASSFRGATGEKLFF
DNA: TGTGCCAGCAGTTTCCGCGGTGCAACTGGTGAAAAACTGTTTTTT

J: TRBJ2-5
size: .
length: 14
V: TRBV18
D: TRBD2
CDR3: CASSPTSGQETQYF
DNA: TGTGCCAGCTCACCAACTAGCGGCCAAGAGACCCAGTACTTC

J: TRBJ1-5
size: .
length: 14
V: TRBV5-5
D: TRBD1
CDR3: CASSSTGFGQPQHF
DNA: TGTGCCAGCAGCTCGACAGGGTTTGGTCAGCCCCAGCATTTT

J: TRBJ2-1
size: .
length: 16
V: TRBV24-1
D: .
CDR3: CATSDLYGSSYNEQFF
DNA: TGTGCCACCAGTGATTTGTACGGGAGCTCCTACAATGAGCAGTTCTTC

J: TRBJ2-5
size: .
length: 13
V: TRBV5-5
D: .
CDR3: CASSRGGKETQYF
DNA: TGTGCCAGCTCACGGGGCGGGAAAGAGACCCAGTACTTC

J: TRBJ1-2
size: few
length: 14
V: TRBV9
D: .
CDR3: CASSAGTVENGYTF
DNA: TGTGCCAGCAGCGCAGGGACTGTCGAGAATGGCTACACCTTC

J: TRBJ1-2
size: .
length: 15
V: TRBV5-1
D: TRBD1
CDR3: CASSFEGASNYGYTF
DNA: TGCGCCAGCAGCTTTGAGGGGGCTTCTAACTATGGCTACACCTTC